This T cell receptor (beta chain) was documented in a study of T cell repertoires in cytomegalovirus infection. Overall study: Indications came from public TCR beta signatures; they pointed to CMV infection and to a matching HLA type. Findings and caveats of the study: Cumulated frequencies of public TCR beta families served to identify carriers of CMV plus the relevant HLA.

TCRdb analysed the reads with MiXCR anew, one entry per CDR3 protein. The table shows about 260,000 distinct CDR3 sequences, with around 13% occurring only once. This clonotype was found many times. As yet, its antigen is unknown. The sequence was obtained from a human donor in good health (CMV status not recorded). Some clones in this sample may be carry-over from other donors' samples. Source material: PBMCs.

The CDR3 DNA reads as TGTGCCAGCAGCCAAGAGATCGGCGACAGGATCTACGAGCAGTACTTC. This codes for CASSQEIGDRIYEQYF. The rearrangement joins TRBV4-2 to TRBJ2-7; D is possibly TRBD1 (6 bases). The V end lost 0 bases, the J end lost 3 bases, and 15 bases lay between the germline ends. The CDR3 spans 16 residues. The germline V gene has CDR1 LGHNA and CDR2 YNFKEQ.